This T cell receptor (beta chain) was found in a study of human T cells and chemical hapten exposure. General study findings and limits: Patch test score rose with PT1 expanded TCRs, significant at 8, 16, 32, not 4. Having alopecia, the donors may differ immunologically from healthy people.

The time point was: pre-sensitization, week 0. The treatment was: therapeutic diphenylcyclopropenone sensitization with weekly scalp DPC. To note about this clonotype: Its antigen is as yet unknown.

Via MiXCR, TCRdb re-called the RACE reads, giving one row per CDR3 protein. The sample holds about 90,000 distinct CDR3 sequences, over 6.5% seen once. J gave up 4 bases and V 2 bases, and 6 bases lay outside the gene matches. The CDR3 runs to 15 residues. The germline gives CDR1 MRHNA, CDR2 SNTAGT. This specimen was whole blood, taken in connection with sensitization to the hapten diphenylcyclopropenone (DPC). V usage is TRBV6-4 and J usage is TRBJ2-7, with TRBD2 identical over 9 bases. The sequence derives from a man in his forties with alopecia areata. Some clones in this sample may be carry-over from other donors' samples. The CDR3 is CASSDGLAGWYEQYV. Here the CDR3 DNA reads TGTGCCAGCAGTGACGGGCTAGCGGGATGGTACGAGCAGTACGTC.